The 17 T cell receptor beta chains below were found in one sample sequenced in a study of Ad26.COV2.S vaccination and SARS-CoV-2 variants. Described treatment: some 20 received Ad26.COV2.S at low or high dose, single or two shots; 5 received placebo; per-sample allocation not given. Vaccine and placebo recipients were sampled on day 63 after the first injection. Sequencing was performed with immunoSEQ multiplex PCR; in TCRdb, only in-frame clones are kept and a portion is missing. Among about 400,000 clones listed, 75% to 90% were seen once. The material was peripheral blood, obtained in a trial of Ad26.COV2.S vaccine versus placebo. These receptors were obtained from a person aged 18-60 years who received the Ad26.COV2.S COVID-19 vaccine or a placebo.

V is TRBV18 and J is TRBJ2-1; TRBD1 aligns across 10 bases. Germline-derived CDR1 and CDR2 are KGHSH and LQKENI. The CDR3 length is 15 residues. J gave up 2 bases and V 4 bases, and 2 bases lay outside the gene matches. The CDR3 nucleotides read TGTGCCAGCTCACGCGGGACAGGGGCCTACAATGAGCAGTTCTTC. Its translation is CASSRGTGAYNEQFF.

V usage is TRBV5-4 and J usage is TRBJ2-1; 10 nucleotides align to TRBD2. The ends lost 4 bases at V and 4 bases at J; junction bases unmatched: 11. Germline V gives CDR1 SGHNT, CDR2 YYREEE (reference sequence). The CDR3 is 17 amino acids. The CDR3 DNA follows: TGTGCCAGCAGCGCCGGGGGGAGCGGGAGGGGATACAATGAGCAGTTCTTC. It encodes CASSAGGSGRGYNEQFF. The full variable domain, completed using reference TRBV5-4 and TRBJ2-1, is ETGVTQSPTHLIKTRGQQVTLRCSSQSGHNTVSWYQQALGQGPQFIFQYYREEENGRGNFPPRFSGLQFPNYSSELNVNALELDDSALYLCASSAGGSGRGYNEQFFGPGTRLTVL.

The chain is built from TRBV28 and TRBJ1-2; no clear D. V shed 3 bases and J shed 4 bases, with 9 bases lying between them. CDR1 and CDR2 from the germline V gene are MDHEN and SYDVKM. This CDR3 comprises 13 residues. For the CDR3, the DNA is TGTGCCAGCAGTTTCCGGGGAGGCTATGGCTACACCTTC. Its translation: CASSFRGGYGYTF.

The chain combines TRBV5-1 with TRBJ2-3; the D is unclear. The CDR3 covers 13 residues. Germline loops: CDR1 SGHRS, CDR2 YFSETQ. Trimming pared 4 bases from V and 4 bases from J, leaving 10 bases between. The CDR3 spells CASSPFEADTQYF. The CDR3 DNA reads as TGCGCCAGCAGCCCGTTTGAGGCAGATACGCAGTATTTT.

In DNA form, the CDR3 reads TGTGCCAGCAGCTTAGACGGGGGTACGCAGTATTTT. Protein sequence: CASSLDGGTQYF. This chain links TRBV11-3 with TRBJ2-3; D perhaps matches TRBD2 (6 bases). Per germline, CDR1 SGHNT and CDR2 YENEEA. The CDR3 totals 12 residues. V was shortened by 0 bases and J by 8 bases, with 6 bases between the two germline ends.

V is TRBV28 and J is TRBJ1-5; D possibly corresponds to TRBD1 (5 bases). CDR3 length: 15 residues. Germline assignment: CDR1 MDHEN and CDR2 SYDVKM. Between the trimmed V and J ends, which lost 6 bases and 2 bases, there was a span of 14 bases. The CDR3 region has the DNA TGTGCCAGCAGCCCCGGGGGGTCCCGCAATCAGCCCCAGCATTTT. Its translation: CASSPGGSRNQPQHF.

This clone was recorded only once. The rearrangement joins TRBV24-1 to TRBJ2-7, with D possibly called TRBD1 or TRBD2 (5 bases each). Per germline, CDR1 KGHDR and CDR2 SFDVKD. CDR3 length equals 14 residues. V lost 0 bases and J 1 base, leaving 6 bases between the germline ends. The chain's CDR3 is CATSDLGGSYEQYF. In DNA form, the CDR3 reads TGTGCCACCAGTGATTTGGGGGGATCCTACGAGCAGTACTTC.

This chain links TRBV28 with TRBJ2-2; tentative D call: TRBD1 (7 bases). With 5 bases removed from V and 0 bases from J, the gap between germline ends came to 19 bases. The CDR3 totals 18 residues. Germline V gene sequence: CDR1 MDHEN, CDR2 SYDVKM. The CDR3 loop reads CASSPNPRGRSNTGELFF. DNA for the CDR3: TGTGCCAGCAGTCCAAACCCCAGGGGGAGGTCGAACACCGGGGAGCTGTTTTTT. The full variable domain, its missing parts supplied by reference TRBV28 and TRBJ2-2, is DVKVTQSSRYLVKRTGEKVFLECVQDMDHENMFWYRQDPGLGLRLIYFSYDVKMKEKGDIPEGYSVSREKKERFSLILESASTNQTSMYLCASSPNPRGRSNTGELFFGEGSRLTVL.

Concerning this clone itself: The identical CDR3 is also encoded by other nucleotide sequences in the sample. The chain couples TRBV18 to TRBJ1-2, with 10 positions matching TRBD1. V lost 3 bases to trimming and J lost 7 bases; unmatched junction nucleotides: 2. Germline assignment: CDR1 KGHSH and CDR2 LQKENI. CDR3 size: 13 residues. The CDR3 coding sequence is TGTGCCAGCTCACCGGGACAGGGGCTTGGCTACACCTTC. It codes for CASSPGQGLGYTF.

The gene calls are TRBV5-1 and TRBJ1-4; D uncertain. Germline CDR1 is SGHRS and CDR2 is YFSETQ. This CDR3 contains 17 residues. V was cut by 5 bases and J by 0 bases, with 17 bases left in between. The CDR3 bases are TGCGCCAGCAGACCCGGGGTTAGACGAACAACTAATGAAAAACTGTTTTTT. As protein: CASRPGVRRTTNEKLFF.

The rearrangement uses TRBV30 and TRBJ2-3, with a tentative D call TRBD1 (6 bases). The V and J ends lost 4 bases and 3 bases respectively, with 11 bases between them. Per germline, CDR1 GTSNPN and CDR2 SVGIG (reference sequence). The CDR3 has 13 residues. CDR3: CAWTAQGTDTQYF. The CDR3 DNA sequence: TGTGCCTGGACCGCGCAGGGGACAGATACGCAGTATTTT. Looking up the rest from reference TRBV30 and TRBJ2-3 gives the full variable domain: SQTIHQWPATLVQPVGSPLSLECTVEGTSNPNLYWYRQAAGRGLQLLFYSVGIGQISSEVPQNLSASRPQDRQFILSSKKLLLSDSGFYLCAWTAQGTDTQYFGPGTRLTVL.

The rearrangement joins TRBV28 to TRBJ1-5, with D perhaps TRBD1 (5 bases). The CDR3 runs 14 residues. Germline V gives CDR1 MDHEN, CDR2 SYDVKM. The ends were cut back, 5 bases at V and 5 bases at J, with 13 bases in the middle. The DNA for the CDR3 is TGTGCCAGCAGTCGGACAATAAATTATCAGCCCCAGCATTTT. This gives the protein CASSRTINYQPQHF. The full variable domain, its missing parts supplied by reference TRBV28 and TRBJ1-5, is DVKVTQSSRYLVKRTGEKVFLECVQDMDHENMFWYRQDPGLGLRLIYFSYDVKMKEKGDIPEGYSVSREKKERFSLILESASTNQTSMYLCASSRTINYQPQHFGDGTRLSIL.

The V call is TRBV27, the J call TRBJ2-7; 14 nucleotides align to TRBD2. V dropped 5 bases and J dropped 2; count of bases not matched to a gene: 5. The CDR3 length is 16 residues. Per the germline V gene, CDR1 is MNHEY and CDR2 is SMNVEV (reference sequence). This CDR3 is CASSPMTSGRAYEQYF. The CDR3 DNA reads as TGTGCCAGCAGTCCGATGACTAGCGGGAGGGCCTACGAGCAGTACTTC.

V gene TRBV7-2 combines with J gene TRBJ2-7; 7 bases fit TRBD2. Germline lookup yields CDR1 SGHTA and CDR2 FQGNSA. This CDR3 region has 15 residues. V trimming: 5 bases; J trimming: 5 bases; junction bases outside the gene matches: 12. The CDR3 is CASSPPGLNPHEQYF. CDR3 coding DNA: TGTGCCAGCAGCCCCCCGGGACTAAACCCCCACGAGCAGTACTTC.

This chain links TRBV28 with TRBJ1-1; TRBD1 is a possible D gene (5 bases). Germline lookup yields CDR1 MDHEN and CDR2 SYDVKM. The CDR3 runs 16 residues. Trimming removed 5 bases at V and 0 bases at J, with 16 bases between. DNA for the CDR3: TGTGCCAGCAGTCCATCCACCGACAGCGTGAACACTGAAGCTTTCTTT. Protein: CASSPSTDSVNTEAFF.

This clone has a single count. The chain joins TRBV2 to TRBJ1-5; tentative D call: TRBD1 (5 bases). Trimming pared 4 bases from V and 5 bases from J, leaving 12 bases between. In germline, CDR1 is SNHLY, CDR2 FYNNEI. This CDR3 is 14 amino acids long. In DNA, the CDR3 is TGTGCCAGCAGTGTCCAGGGATCATATCAGCCCCAGCATTTT. It codes for CASSVQGSYQPQHF.

CDR3 sequence reads: CASSHYGGHETQYF. The CDR3 DNA sequence: TGTGCCAGCAGCCATTATGGAGGCCACGAGACCCAGTACTTC. The V call is TRBV7-3, the J call TRBJ2-5, with D perhaps matching TRBD2 (5 bases). This CDR3 has 14 amino acids. Germline-derived CDR1 and CDR2 are SGHTA and FQGTGA. V shed 5 bases and J shed 5 bases, with 15 bases lying between them.